Included here is one T cell receptor beta chain sequence, with context. Its antigen is not yet known. Per-nucleotide qualities are absent, and no much larger clonotype sits a single base away. Library prep was done by the immunoSEQ multiplex PCR assay. The multiplex PCR relied on a mix of 60 forward primers for TCR Vbeta segments and 13 reverse primers for TCR Jbeta segments. The CDR3 region of rearranged TCR beta genes was amplified from genomic DNA by a multiplex PCR assay. Amplified TCR beta libraries were sequenced as 87-base-pair reads on the Illumina HiSeq System. On the authors' methods: Across the 500 to 850 repertoires, a later analysis counted around 80 million unique TCR beta chains, roughly 11 million of which were shared by at least two donors. To remove PCR and sequencing errors, raw reads were error-corrected and collapsed into unique sequences using a nearest-neighbor algorithm that merged closely related sequences. V, D and J gene segments were assigned by aligning CDR3 sequences to IMGT reference sequences. For a sequence to be retained, a match of at least six nucleotides was required to both a V gene segment and a J gene segment. Rearrangements were classified as productive when the CDR3 lacked stop codons and remained in frame with V and J, and all other rearrangements were classified as non-productive. Following IMGT convention, CDR3 was defined as the stretch from the second conserved V-encoded cysteine up to the conserved J-encoded phenylalanine. The earlier analysis of some 540 of the donors excluded any sequence lacking an unambiguous match to a single V gene segment. In an earlier analysis of some 590 of the donors, a V segment was called functional when productive rearrangements were above 56.7%, and segregating when the standard deviation between donors exceeded 5%. A statistical classification framework was developed to diagnose cytomegalovirus status using the catalog of TCR beta chain sequences. V and J gene assignment, in a later analysis, came from comparing TCR nucleotide sequences with IMGT/GENE-DB human TR gene sequences. Using the TCRdist pipeline, a later analysis assigned CDR3 sequences along with most-parsimonious VDJ recombination scenarios. In a later analysis, each TCR beta chain was defined by its CDR3 amino acid sequence together with its V-gene family, and reads lacking a unique V-gene family were excluded. In a later analysis, 450 to 600 highly shared, low-generation-probability nucleotide sequences were removed to address suspected cross-contamination and a sequencing artifact. In a later analysis, a clonal expansion index for each public chain was calculated from normalized within-repertoire ranks of inferred template counts. In a later analysis, generation probabilities were computed using a VDJ recombination model fitted to out-of-frame rearrangements, and the results were checked against IGoR. Hypergeometric tests were used in a later analysis to score TCR-TCR, TCR-HLA and TCR-CMV co-occurrence, with a repertoire-size bias correction applied to the TCR pairs. To estimate false discovery rates, a later analysis permuted the HLA or CMV assignments 20 times. In a later analysis, co-occurring TCRs were grouped with DBSCAN, and TCRdist sequence similarity was added when clustering was performed within HLA-allele-positive subsets. Co-occurrence clustering excluded repertoires with fewer than 30,000 or more than 120,000 public chains, plus five with anomalous nucleotide sharing. This is the immuneACCESS table as TCRdb keeps it, with only in-frame sequences that have V and J called. A part of the clones is gone; compared with another copy, unresolved V genes explain less than half, and the rest is unexplained. That table supplies the V and J calls and clone size; D and trimming were determined from the DNA. The sample table records 150,000 or so clones; more than 75% of these occur just once. The ten largest clones represent approximately 2.5% of the sample.

This entry is derived from a study of cytomegalovirus exposure and HLA in healthy donors (TCRdb year 2017). Study-level background: In an earlier analysis of under 600 of the donors, 276 Gb of sequence data and 100 million or so unique TCR beta sequences from about 179 million T cells were reported. An early release that covered fewer than 800 HLA-typed donors contained 250 to 350 gigabases of sequencing data and 75 million to 100 million unique TCR sequences. Of the 398 genotyped donors, 65% to 90% fell in the genetic ancestry cluster associated with self-reported Caucasian donors. The study aimed to test whether cataloging public T cell receptors could reveal signatures of past pathogen exposure. The study used immunosequencing to profile the T cell repertoires of approximately 650 subjects and linked those repertoires to cytomegalovirus serostatus. A separate validation cohort of 100 to 150 different subjects was used in addition to the approximately 700-subject first cohort. To predict cytomegalovirus infection status, the study combined high-throughput TCR immunosequencing, statistical association of individual TCRs with disease status, and machine learning. A later analysis re-examined previously published TCR beta repertoires from about 670 donors and added high-resolution HLA genotyping to investigate patterns of TCR occurrence. Rather than using new phenotypic data, the later analysis identified candidate immune exposures from TCR beta sequences and from how often those sequences occurred across donors. In an earlier analysis of a few hundred of the donors, high-throughput TCR beta sequencing was used to judge whether each TCR beta V gene segment behaved as functional or pseudogenic. Alongside the repertoire data, information on donor age, sex, ethnicity and CMV serostatus was compiled. In a later genetic analysis, genome-wide SNP genotypes for about 55% of the roughly 670 donors were used, and that subset was treated as a discovery cohort. Every repertoire in the discovery cohort had been generated on one and the same sequencing platform. HLA typing included class I and class II loci at four-digit resolution. Typing coverage differed by locus: A, B, C, DRB1 and DQB1 were typed in roughly 620-630 donors, DQA1 in about 500, DPA1 in 600 to 610, and DPB1 in 450 to 480. A handful of DR-DQ haplotypes were handled as single units for association and clustering because linkage in the cohort was strong. Among almost 400 genotyped donors of the cohort, an average of about 240,000 unique TCR beta nucleotide sequences were sequenced per donor, about a sixth of them non-productive. Points the paper makes about the study in general: Correlated functional status among segregating V segments might be attributable to linkage disequilibrium, but an unknown experimental factor could not be ruled out. Because counts were too low, 15 to 20 rarely observed V segments, including chromosome 9 orphons, were excluded from the earlier analysis of some 540 of the donors. A later genetic analysis reported fewer N-insertions in productive TCRs among donors in an Asian-associated ancestry cluster than the approximately 670-donor mean. At a false discovery rate of 0.05, a later analysis linked around 17,000 TCR beta sequences to specific HLA alleles. In a later analysis, the rate of TCR association differed among HLA loci, with DRB1 alleles having the most associated TCRs and HLA-C alleles having the fewest. When HLA alleles, especially DR and DQ, strongly co-occurred, TCR associations were difficult to assign to individual alleles. Several of the top co-occurrence clusters appeared to be linked to parvovirus B19, influenza, CMV and Epstein-Barr virus, according to a later analysis. Compared with equally common non-associated chains, HLA-associated TCR beta chains in a later analysis were more clonally expanded and had lower generation probabilities. In this cohort, only TCR beta chains were sequenced, and detectable features were limited by the absence of alpha or paired-chain data. In the study, some 180 TCR beta chains were listed as associated with cytomegalovirus. Because the 87-base-pair reads could not distinguish some IMGT-functional V segments, including TRBV6-2 and TRBV6-3, those segments were excluded. According to a later analysis, most CMV-associated TCR beta chains appeared to be HLA-restricted, and the HLA associations seemed to be driven largely by CMV exposure. In vitro tests confirmed that three of the cytomegalovirus-associated TCR beta chains recognize cytomegalovirus antigens. The authors suggested that the approach could potentially be extended to other disease states and immunological phenotypes. A cluster of highly shared sequence variants was judged likely to represent a technical artifact of the sequencing pipeline. The presence/absence analyses assumed that sequencing depth was roughly uniform across donors, and that assumption may not be true. Most TCR sequences were observed very rarely across donors, whereas some public TCRs were present in many individuals. The only immune exposure information available for the cohort was CMV serostatus. V-gene and J-gene trimming of TCR beta chains was associated with a missense DCLRE1C variant in a later genetic analysis, and the association was replicated in an independent cohort. Because HLA typing was missing for some donors at each locus, association tests included only the typed subset. Broadly in line with IMGT annotations, most TCR beta V segments showed up in productive rearrangements about 87% or about 30% of the time in an earlier analysis of 450 to 750 of the donors. A further reported finding was that TCR beta sequences accurately predicted the HLA-A and HLA-B alleles for most subjects in the first cohort. The classifier was reported to diagnose cytomegalovirus status with high specificity and sensitivity in both the original cohort and the validation cohort.

The cohort consisted of 600 to 750 healthy bone marrow donors. Cohort members were all nominally healthy when sampled, although unrecorded immune exposures were likely present. The donor tested CMV seronegative, placing the donor among the 350 or so seronegative members of the cohort. Each donor provided a peripheral blood sample, and peripheral blood mononuclear cells were used for TCR beta sequencing. Genomic DNA extraction from the blood cell samples was performed with the Qiagen DNeasy Blood Extraction Kit. For this chain, trimming is 3 bases at the V end and 2 bases at the J end, and the number of junction bases without a gene match is 15. Including the terminal cysteine and phenylalanine, the CDR3 comprises 19 residues. The kept DNA is CDR3 alone, 57 bases in frame from the first base. CDR1 and CDR2 were assigned from the germline V gene as MDHEN and SYDVKM.

Input material: PBMCs. The V gene is TRBV28 and the J gene is TRBJ2-3; 9 bases in the junction line up with TRBD2. The sequence was collected from a woman aged 18 to 35 in good health and CMV-seronegative. For the CDR3, the sequence is CASSLGDLRSGGHTDTQYF. The sequence in DNA is TGTGCCAGCAGTTTGGGCGACTTGAGGAGCGGGGGGCACACAGATACGCAGTATTTT. Full variable domain (CDR3 extended with the reference TRBV28 and TRBJ2-3 proteins): DVKVTQSSRYLVKRTGEKVFLECVQDMDHENMFWYRQDPGLGLRLIYFSYDVKMKEKGDIPEGYSVSREKKERFSLILESASTNQTSMYLCASSLGDLRSGGHTDTQYFGPGTRLTVL.